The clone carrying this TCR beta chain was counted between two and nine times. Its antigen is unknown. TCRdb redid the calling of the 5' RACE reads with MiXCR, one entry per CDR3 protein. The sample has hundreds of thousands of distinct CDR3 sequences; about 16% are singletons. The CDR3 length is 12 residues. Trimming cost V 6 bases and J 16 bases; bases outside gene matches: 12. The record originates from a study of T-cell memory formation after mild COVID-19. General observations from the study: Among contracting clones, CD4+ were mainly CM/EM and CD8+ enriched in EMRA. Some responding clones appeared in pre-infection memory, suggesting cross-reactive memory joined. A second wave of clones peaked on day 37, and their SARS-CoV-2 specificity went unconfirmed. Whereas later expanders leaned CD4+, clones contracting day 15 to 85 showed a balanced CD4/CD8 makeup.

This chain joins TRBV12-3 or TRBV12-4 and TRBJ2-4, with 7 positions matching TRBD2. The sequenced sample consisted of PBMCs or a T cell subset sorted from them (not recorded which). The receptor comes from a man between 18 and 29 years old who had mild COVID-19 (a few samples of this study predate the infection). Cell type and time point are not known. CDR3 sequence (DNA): TGTGCCAGCAGCGTTGATAGCGGGCTGGGCTACTTC. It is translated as CASSVDSGLGYF.